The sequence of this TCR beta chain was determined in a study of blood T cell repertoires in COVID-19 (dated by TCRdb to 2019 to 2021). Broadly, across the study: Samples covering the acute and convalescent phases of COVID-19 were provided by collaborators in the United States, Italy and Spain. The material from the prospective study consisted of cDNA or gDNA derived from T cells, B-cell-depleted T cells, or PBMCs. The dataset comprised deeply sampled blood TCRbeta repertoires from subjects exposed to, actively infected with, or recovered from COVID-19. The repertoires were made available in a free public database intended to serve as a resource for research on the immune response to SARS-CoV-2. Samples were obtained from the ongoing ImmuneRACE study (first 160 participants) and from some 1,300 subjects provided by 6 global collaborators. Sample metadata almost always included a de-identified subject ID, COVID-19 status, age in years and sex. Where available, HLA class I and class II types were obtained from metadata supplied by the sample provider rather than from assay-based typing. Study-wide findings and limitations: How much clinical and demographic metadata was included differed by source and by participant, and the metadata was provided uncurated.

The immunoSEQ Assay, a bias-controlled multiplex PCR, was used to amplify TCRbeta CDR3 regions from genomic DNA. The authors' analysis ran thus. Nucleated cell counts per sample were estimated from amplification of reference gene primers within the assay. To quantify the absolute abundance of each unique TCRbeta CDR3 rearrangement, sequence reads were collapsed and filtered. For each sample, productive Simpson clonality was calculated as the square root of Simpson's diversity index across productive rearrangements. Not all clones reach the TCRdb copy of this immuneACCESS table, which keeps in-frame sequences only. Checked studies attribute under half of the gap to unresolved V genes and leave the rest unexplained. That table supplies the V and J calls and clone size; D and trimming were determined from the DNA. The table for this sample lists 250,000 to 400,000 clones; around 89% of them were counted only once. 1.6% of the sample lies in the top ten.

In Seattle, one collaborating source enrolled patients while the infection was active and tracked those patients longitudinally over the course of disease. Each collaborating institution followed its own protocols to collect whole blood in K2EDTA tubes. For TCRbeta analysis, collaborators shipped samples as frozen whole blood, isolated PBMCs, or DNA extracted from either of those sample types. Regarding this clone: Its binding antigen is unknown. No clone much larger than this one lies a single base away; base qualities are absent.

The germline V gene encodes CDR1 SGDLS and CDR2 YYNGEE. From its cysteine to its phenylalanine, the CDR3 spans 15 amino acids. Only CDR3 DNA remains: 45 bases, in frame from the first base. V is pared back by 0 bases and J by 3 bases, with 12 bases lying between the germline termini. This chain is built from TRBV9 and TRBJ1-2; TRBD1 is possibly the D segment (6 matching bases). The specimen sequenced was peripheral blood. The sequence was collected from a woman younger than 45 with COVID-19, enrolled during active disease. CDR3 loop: CASSVGVTGDYGYTF. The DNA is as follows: TGTGCCAGCAGCGTAGGGGTGACAGGTGACTATGGCTACACCTTC.